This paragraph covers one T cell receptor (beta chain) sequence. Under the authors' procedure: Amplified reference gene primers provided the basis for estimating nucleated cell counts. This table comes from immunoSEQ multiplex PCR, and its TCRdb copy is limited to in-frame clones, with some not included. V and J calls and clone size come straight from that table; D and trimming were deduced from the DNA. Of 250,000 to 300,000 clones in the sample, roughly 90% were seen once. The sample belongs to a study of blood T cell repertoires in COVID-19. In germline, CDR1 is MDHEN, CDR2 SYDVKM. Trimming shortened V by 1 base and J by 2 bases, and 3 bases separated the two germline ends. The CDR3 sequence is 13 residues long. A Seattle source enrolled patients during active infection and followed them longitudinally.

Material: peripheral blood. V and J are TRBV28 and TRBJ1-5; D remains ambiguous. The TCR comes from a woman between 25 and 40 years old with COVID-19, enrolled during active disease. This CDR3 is CASSLLGNQPQHF. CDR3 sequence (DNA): TGTGCCAGCAGTTTATTAGGCAATCAGCCCCAGCATTTT. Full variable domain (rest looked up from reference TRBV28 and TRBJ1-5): DVKVTQSSRYLVKRTGEKVFLECVQDMDHENMFWYRQDPGLGLRLIYFSYDVKMKEKGDIPEGYSVSREKKERFSLILESASTNQTSMYLCASSLLGNQPQHFGDGTRLSIL.